What follows are 31 T cell receptor beta chains derived from one specimen sequenced in a study of cytomegalovirus exposure and HLA in healthy donors. PCR used 60 Vbeta primers and 13 Jbeta primers. The table came from immunoSEQ multiplex PCR; TCRdb's copy has only in-frame clones and leaves some out. The table records 110,000 to 150,000 clones, 70% of them present only once. The material sequenced was PBMCs. The receptor source for this set is a woman aged 55-69 years in good health and CMV-seropositive.

This chain connects TRBV7-3 to TRBJ2-5; 15 nucleotides match TRBD2. This CDR3 is 15 amino acids long. V lost 3 bases, J lost 4 bases, and 0 bases stayed unmatched. In germline, CDR1 is SGHTA, CDR2 FQGTGA. The DNA of the CDR3 is TGTGCCAGCAGCTTGGGACTAGCGGGAGGAGAGACCCAGTACTTC. This encodes CASSLGLAGGETQYF.

This clone came up once. V usage is TRBV19 and J usage is TRBJ1-2, with 7 bases lining up with TRBD1. CDR3 length equals 14 residues. Germline CDR1 LNHDA, CDR2 SQIVND (reference sequence). The trim removed 6 bases at V and 7 bases at J, leaving 11 bases unmatched. CDR3: CASSSTQGWSGYTF. CDR3 DNA sequence: TGTGCCAGTAGCTCCACACAGGGGTGGTCTGGCTACACCTTC.

The chain uses TRBV6-5 and TRBJ1-2; D is uncertain. The V and J ends lost 4 bases and 6 bases respectively, with 18 bases between them. Germline-derived CDR1 and CDR2 are MNHEY and SVGAGI. This CDR3 is built from 15 residues. The CDR3 loop is CASSSTLSGNDGYTF. In DNA, the CDR3 is TGTGCCAGCAGTTCTACTCTATCCGGGAATGATGGCTACACCTTC.

V is TRBV5-6 and J is TRBJ1-2, with D perhaps matching TRBD1 (5 bases). Germline V gene data show CDR1 as SGHDT and CDR2 as YYEEEE. CDR3 length equals 14 residues. Trimming removed 0 bases from V and 7 bases from J, with 13 bases in between. The CDR3 nucleotides are TGTGCCAGCAGCTTGGGCCAGGGAAATTCTGGCTACACCTTC. Residues: CASSLGQGNSGYTF.

The chain employs TRBV15 and TRBJ2-7; D perhaps matches TRBD2 (6 bases). This CDR3 has 14 amino acids. Trimming removed 2 bases from V and 0 bases from J, with 8 bases in between. From germline, CDR1 is LNHNV and CDR2 YYDKDF (reference sequence). The CDR3 loop is CATSRQDYSYEQYF. The CDR3 DNA follows: TGTGCCACCAGCAGACAGGACTACTCCTACGAGCAGTACTTC.

In its sample, this clone was seen a few times. V and J are TRBV6-1 and TRBJ1-2, with 7 bases lining up with TRBD1. This CDR3 has 15 residues. V lost 3 bases, J lost 8 bases, and 12 bases stayed unmatched. Germline V CDR1 and CDR2: MNHNS, SASEGT. The DNA for the CDR3 is TGTGCCAGCAGTGACTCGACAGGGTACAGGAACGGCTACACCTTC. Protein sequence: CASSDSTGYRNGYTF.

This clone was observed a few times. V and J are TRBV18 and TRBJ1-2, with 8 nucleotides matching TRBD1. J was trimmed by 6 bases and V by 1 base; bases with no gene match: 4. The CDR3 totals 14 residues. Germline CDR1 is KGHSH and CDR2 is LQKENI. The CDR3 here is CASSPLGQGDGYTF. In nucleotides, the CDR3 is TGTGCCAGCTCACCACTAGGACAGGGTGATGGCTACACCTTC.

The J gene is TRBJ2-5, the V gene TRBV4-1; 9 nucleotides align to TRBD1. After removal of 2 bases from V and 7 bases from J, the junction contained 11 bases not matched to a gene. CDR1 is MGHRA, CDR2 YSYEKL, per germline. This CDR3 region has 16 residues. CDR3 protein: CASSQPQGAIYGTQYF. The CDR3 nucleotides read TGCGCCAGCAGCCAACCACAGGGGGCGATTTATGGGACCCAGTACTTC.

The CDR3 DNA reads TGTGCCAGTAGCCCACAGGTCCTTCAGCCCCAGCATTTT. Translation gives CASSPQVLQPQHF. The rearrangement uses TRBV19 and TRBJ1-5; tentatively, D is TRBD1 (5 bases). The CDR3 is made up of 13 amino acids. From germline, CDR1 is LNHDA and CDR2 SQIVND (reference sequence). V gave up 6 bases and J gave up 6 bases, with 12 bases separating them.

This chain connects TRBV5-4 to TRBJ2-1, with D tentatively TRBD2 (6 bases). CDR3 length: 14 amino acids. Germline V gives CDR1 SGHNT, CDR2 YYREEE (reference sequence). V was trimmed by 5 bases and J by 9 bases, leaving 18 bases between them. CDR3 in amino acids: CASSHSGITGEQFF. The CDR3 nucleotides are TGTGCCAGCAGTCATAGCGGTATAACGGGTGAGCAGTTCTTC.

This chain joins TRBV7-9 and TRBJ2-7; TRBD1 matches 12 bases. V trimming: 6 bases; J trimming: 5 bases; junction bases outside the gene matches: 5. From germline, CDR1 is SEHNR and CDR2 FQNEAQ (reference sequence). The CDR3 has 14 residues. Here the CDR3 reads CASRAGTGGNEQYF. As DNA, the CDR3 is TGTGCCAGCAGAGCCGGGACAGGGGGCAACGAGCAGTACTTC.

This chain connects TRBV7-3 to TRBJ2-1; possible D gene TRBD2, 6 bases. V lost 1 base and J 4 bases, leaving 11 bases between the germline ends. This CDR3 is built from 15 residues. Germline V gene data show CDR1 as SGHTA and CDR2 as FQGTGA. The chain's CDR3 is CASSLNPGEYNEQFF. The CDR3 nucleotides are TGTGCCAGCAGCTTAAATCCGGGAGAGTACAATGAGCAGTTCTTC.

The V gene is TRBV28, the J gene TRBJ1-1, with unresolved D. The CDR3 runs to 13 residues. V lost 7 bases to trimming and J lost 4 bases, with 13 bases between them. Germline values: CDR1 MDHEN, CDR2 SYDVKM. The CDR3 is CASIVHSGTEAFF. The CDR3 nucleotides read TGTGCCAGCATCGTCCACAGCGGCACTGAAGCTTTCTTT.

The genes are TRBV28 and TRBJ1-5; 7 bases match TRBD1. The ends lost 6 bases at V and 4 bases at J; junction bases unmatched: 0. The CDR3 is made up of 12 amino acids. Germline lookup yields CDR1 MDHEN and CDR2 SYDVKM. Here the CDR3 reads CASRDRNQPQHF. CDR3 nucleotides: TGTGCCAGCAGGGACAGGAATCAGCCCCAGCATTTT. The entire variable domain, with the rest obtained from reference TRBV28 and TRBJ1-5, is as follows: DVKVTQSSRYLVKRTGEKVFLECVQDMDHENMFWYRQDPGLGLRLIYFSYDVKMKEKGDIPEGYSVSREKKERFSLILESASTNQTSMYLCASRDRNQPQHFGDGTRLSIL.

The chain is built from TRBV7-9 and TRBJ2-6, with TRBD2 as a possible D gene (5 bases). Germline V gene lookup returns CDR1 SEHNR and CDR2 FQNEAQ (reference sequence). V was cut by 1 base and J by 4 bases, with 8 bases left in between. This CDR3 has 15 amino acids. This CDR3 reads CASSLDGIGANVLTF. For the CDR3, the DNA is TGTGCCAGCAGCTTAGACGGGATCGGGGCCAACGTCCTGACTTTC. The full variable domain, in which reference TRBV7-9 and TRBJ2-6 provide the parts outside the CDR3, is DTGVSQNPRHKITKRGQNVTFRCDPISEHNRLYWYRQTLGQGPEFLTYFQNEAQLEKSRLLSDRFSAERPKGSFSTLEIQRTEQGDSAMYLCASSLDGIGANVLTFGAGSRLTVL.

The CDR3 nucleotides read TGTGCCAGCAGCACTCTTAACTATGGCTACACCTTC. Translation gives CASSTLNYGYTF. The chain couples TRBV28 to TRBJ1-2, with D hard to call. The CDR3 is 12 amino acids. The germline V and J ends were trimmed by 6 bases and 1 base, with 6 bases remaining between them. The V gene's germline CDR1 is MDHEN and CDR2 SYDVKM.

The chain joins TRBV5-1 to TRBJ1-2; tentative D call: TRBD1 (6 bases). Trimming pared 0 bases from V and 8 bases from J, leaving 17 bases between. This CDR3 is built from 15 residues. The germline V gene has CDR1 SGHRS and CDR2 YFSETQ. This chain's CDR3 is CASSLEGAQGRGYTF. CDR3 nucleotide sequence: TGCGCCAGCAGCTTGGAAGGGGCCCAGGGGAGAGGCTACACCTTC.

The J gene is TRBJ1-1, the V gene TRBV7-2, with a possible D match to TRBD1 (5 bases). Trimming took 4 bases from V and 2 from J, leaving 8 bases between them. The CDR3 length is 13 residues. Germline assignment: CDR1 SGHTA and CDR2 FQGNSA. This CDR3 reads CASSWGGNTEAFF. CDR3 coding DNA: TGTGCCAGCAGCTGGGGGGGTAACACTGAAGCTTTCTTT.

The chain employs TRBV7-9 and TRBJ1-1; D not resolved. Trimming stripped 5 bases from V and 10 bases from J, with 11 bases between. This CDR3 contains 11 residues. Germline lookup yields CDR1 SEHNR and CDR2 FQNEAQ (reference sequence). The CDR3 bases are TGTGCCAGCAGCCCCTATGCTGGAGCTTTCTTT. Protein sequence: CASSPYAGAFF.

The chain joins TRBV5-1 to TRBJ2-7; D might be TRBD1 (5 bases). The length of the CDR3 is 12 residues. Trimming pared 0 bases from V and 10 bases from J, leaving 11 bases between. Germline V gene lookup returns CDR1 SGHRS and CDR2 YFSETQ. The CDR3 DNA reads TGCGCCAGCAGCTTGGAGTCAGGGAACCAGTACTTC. Translating it yields CASSLESGNQYF.

The gene calls are TRBV6-4 and TRBJ2-3; TRBD1 aligns across 10 bases. Trimming at V came to 6 bases and at J to 3 bases, leaving 9 bases not matched to a gene. This CDR3 is 16 amino acids long. Germline values: CDR1 MRHNA, CDR2 SNTAGT. The CDR3: CASSNRQGARTDTQYF. The CDR3 DNA reads as TGTGCCAGCAGCAATAGACAGGGGGCAAGAACAGATACGCAGTATTTT.

This clone appeared a few times. The chain employs TRBV7-9 and TRBJ2-3, with 8 bases fitting TRBD2. The CDR3 consists of 15 residues. V was pared by 7 bases and J by 3 bases, with 9 bases of the junction left unmatched. Germline CDR1 reads SEHNR; CDR2 reads FQNEAQ (reference sequence). CDR3 sequence: CASTSSGRITDTQYF. Written as DNA, the CDR3 is TGTGCCAGCACCTCGAGCGGGAGAATTACAGATACGCAGTATTTT.

The chain couples TRBV6-4 to TRBJ1-1; the match to TRBD1 covers 9 bases. The CDR3 sequence is 14 residues long. Germline assignment: CDR1 MRHNA and CDR2 SNTAGT. With V trimmed by 6 bases and J by 4 bases, 6 bases remained unmatched. The CDR3 is CASREQGASTEAFF. In nucleotides, the CDR3 is TGTGCCAGCAGAGAACAGGGGGCCAGCACTGAAGCTTTCTTT.

The chain joins TRBV28 to TRBJ2-7; 10 bases fit TRBD1. CDR3 length equals 17 residues. Germline V lookup: CDR1 MDHEN, CDR2 SYDVKM. The V gene end was trimmed by 6 bases and the J gene end by 1 base; junction bases not matched to a gene: 12. The CDR3 here is CASSLIQGQGSSYEQYF. CDR3 nucleotides: TGTGCCAGCAGCCTAATACAGGGACAGGGGAGTTCCTACGAGCAGTACTTC. The variable domain in full, with the rest retrieved from reference TRBV28 and TRBJ2-7, is DVKVTQSSRYLVKRTGEKVFLECVQDMDHENMFWYRQDPGLGLRLIYFSYDVKMKEKGDIPEGYSVSREKKERFSLILESASTNQTSMYLCASSLIQGQGSSYEQYFGPGTRLTVT.

J is TRBJ1-5 and V is TRBV28; maybe TRBD1 (6 bases). V lost 6 bases and J 7 bases, leaving 19 bases between the germline ends. In germline, CDR1 is MDHEN, CDR2 SYDVKM. CDR3 length: 15 residues. The CDR3 region has the DNA TGTGCCAGCAGCAGCATTGGTGGGGGCTGGCAGCCCCAGCATTTT. Its protein is CASSSIGGGWQPQHF.

The chain couples TRBV5-1 to TRBJ1-1, with D unclear. The CDR3 is made up of 15 amino acids. CDR1 is SGHRS, CDR2 YFSETQ, per germline. With 0 bases removed from V and 1 base from J, the gap between germline ends came to 10 bases. This chain's CDR3 is CASSLAASGNTEAFF. In nucleotides, the CDR3 is TGCGCCAGCAGCTTGGCCGCTTCGGGGAACACTGAAGCTTTCTTT.

The V and J genes are TRBV6-4 and TRBJ2-3, with TRBD2 matching over 7 bases. Losses at the gene ends were 3 bases for V and 1 base for J; bases not matched to a gene: 1. This CDR3 contains 14 residues. Per the germline V gene, CDR1 is MRHNA and CDR2 is SNTAGT. The CDR3 DNA is TGTGCCAGCAGTGAAGCGGGACGCACAGATACGCAGTATTTT. This translates into CASSEAGRTDTQYF.

The chain joins TRBV19 to TRBJ1-1; 8 bases match TRBD1. Germline CDR1 and CDR2: LNHDA and SQIVND (reference sequence). With 6 bases clipped from V and 1 base from J, the junction kept 1 base outside the gene matches. The CDR3 consists of 13 residues. In DNA, the CDR3 is TGTGCCAGTAGCGGACAGGGGAACACTGAAGCTTTCTTT. This translates into CASSGQGNTEAFF. Full variable domain (missing parts from reference TRBV19 and TRBJ1-1): DGGITQSPKYLFRKEGQNVTLSCEQNLNHDAMYWYRQDPGQGLRLIYYSQIVNDFQKGDIAEGYSVSREKKESFPLTVTSAQKNPTAFYLCASSGQGNTEAFFGQGTRLTVV.

The sample holds one count of this clone. The V call is TRBV9, the J call TRBJ2-1, with TRBD1 identical over 7 bases. CDR1 SGDLS and CDR2 YYNGEE come from the germline V gene. J gave up 0 bases and V 5 bases, and 8 bases lay outside the gene matches. The CDR3 is made up of 16 amino acids. In DNA form, the CDR3 reads TGTGCCAGCAGTTGGGGACAGACAAGCTCCTACAATGAGCAGTTCTTC. Translating it yields CASSWGQTSSYNEQFF.

The chain carries TRBV5-1 and TRBJ2-7; 11 nucleotides match TRBD2. V lost 4 bases and J lost 6; bases outside the gene matches: 9. Germline V CDR1 and CDR2: SGHRS, YFSETQ. CDR3 size: 15 residues. The CDR3 protein is CASSRGLAVEGEQYF. CDR3 DNA: TGCGCCAGCAGCCGGGGACTAGCGGTTGAGGGCGAGCAGTACTTC.

The chain links TRBV27 to TRBJ2-1, with 9 bases matching TRBD2. This CDR3 spans 16 amino acids. Unmatched junction bases numbered 8, after V lost 4 bases and J lost 4 bases. Germline V gives CDR1 MNHEY, CDR2 SMNVEV (reference sequence). The CDR3 sequence: CASSSYSGSMYNEQFF. The CDR3 DNA reads TGTGCCAGCAGTTCGTATAGCGGGAGTATGTACAATGAGCAGTTCTTC.